The sequence of this T cell receptor (beta chain) was determined in a study of shared clonotypes between healthy human individuals. Naive CD8 cells were CD45RO-negative, positively selected for CCR7, excluding terminally differentiated effector memory CD45RA+ cells. About this clone: Its antigen remains unknown.

V lost 5 bases and J 4 bases, leaving 15 bases between the germline ends. Looked up from germline, CDR1 is MDHEN and CDR2 is SYDVKM. This CDR3 has 15 amino acids. Study observations and caveats: Roughly 5% of naive CD4 clonotypes were shared across a few donors. Estimated richness values were generally larger in naive subsets than in memory subsets.

Here immunoSEQ multiplex PCR was the method, and the copy in TCRdb shows in-frame clones only, minus some. Of about 2.1 million clones detected, about 93% appear once; the ten largest clones hold 1.7%. Sequenced material: naive CD8+ T cells from PBMCs. The chain uses TRBV28 and TRBJ2-1, with D perhaps matching TRBD1 or TRBD2 (5 bases each). The receptor's source is a man aged 18-30 years in good health. Some clones in this sample may be carry-over from other donors' samples. The CDR3 DNA is TGTGCCAGCAGTAGCTCCGGGACGGTTTACAATGAGCAGTTCTTC. The encoded protein is CASSSSGTVYNEQFF.